The text below deals with one T cell receptor (beta chain). This entry is derived from a study of shared clonotypes between healthy human individuals. Study context: The donor pool was made up of two women and a few men aged 18 to 49. Every donor yielded three CD4 naive, three CD4 memory, two CD8 naive and one CD8 memory plate.

In the original workflow: ImmunoSEQ output lacked quality scores and full-length reads, limiting matched filtering. Sequencing used immunoSEQ multiplex PCR; TCRdb keeps in-frame clones, though not all of them. Clone size and V and J calls were adopted from that table, with D and trimming inferred from the DNA. Among roughly 2 million clones listed, over 85% were seen once. V lost 4 bases to trimming and J lost 4 bases, with 21 bases between them. The CDR3 runs 17 residues. Germline V gene sequence: CDR1 SEHNR, CDR2 FQNEAQ (reference sequence). Naive CD8 cells, CD45RO-negative and positively selected for CCR7, excluded terminally differentiated effector memory CD45RA+ cells.

Material for sequencing was naive CD8+ T cells sorted from blood. V and J are TRBV7-9 and TRBJ2-3; TRBD2 is a possible D gene (6 bases). The sequence was collected from a man between 18 and 35 years old in good health. This CDR3 reads CASSSTGERAQSDTQYF. The CDR3 region has the DNA TGTGCCAGCAGCTCAACCGGTGAGCGGGCCCAGTCAGATACGCAGTATTTT.